This T cell receptor (beta chain) was sequenced in a study of T-cell reconstitution after alpha-beta-depleted transplantation in children. There are a few counts of this clonotype. Trimming took off 2 bases at V and 6 bases at J, with 13 bases between the two ends. This CDR3 region has 14 residues. Germline CDR1 reads SGDLS; CDR2 reads YYNGEE. TCRbeta library preparation incorporated unique molecular identifiers. TCRdb independently ran MiXCR on the PCR reads; one entry per CDR3 protein. Of hundreds of thousands of distinct CDR3 sequences in the sample, roughly a quarter were seen once. V gene TRBV9 combines with J gene TRBJ2-3; either TRBD1 or TRBD2 may supply D (5 bases each). This TCR was sampled from a female patient between 2 and 10 years old who had a stem cell transplant for congenital amegakaryocytic thrombocytopenia, so the T cells may come from the graft donor. Sequencing used PBMCs, mostly from graft donor cells, obtained 360 days after TCRalphabeta/CD19-depleted stem cell transplant. CDR3 nucleotide sequence: TGTGCCAGCAGCGTGGTAGGGACCCACGATACGCAGTATTTT. It specifies CASSVVGTHDTQYF.